These T cell receptor beta chains were read from a single sample in a study of CD8+CD57+ T cells in acquired aplastic anemia. TCRdb independently ran MiXCR on the reads; one entry per CDR3 protein. The data show about 180,000 distinct CDR3 sequences, less than 55% seen once. The sequenced sample was sorted CD4+, CD8+, or CD8+CD57+ T cells (not recorded which) from PBMCs. The receptors were gathered from a human donor in good health. The CDR3 runs from the conserved cysteine through the conserved F or W. D genes are given only for firm matches. Only part of the rows carry a size: once, few, many, or a class if the clone is expanded.

>NA|TRBV12-3/TRBV12-4|TRBD1|TRBJ1-1
CASSRGGTGRNEAFF
TGTGCCAGCAGTAGAGGGGGGACAGGGCGCAACGAAGCTTTCTTT
>many|TRBV11-2|NA|TRBJ2-2
CASRQGQNAGELFF
TGTGCCAGCAGACAGGGCCAGAACGCCGGGGAGCTGTTTTTT
>few|TRBV6-5|TRBD2|TRBJ2-5
CASSYPSGSRGETQYF
TGTGCCAGCAGTTACCCTAGCGGGAGTAGAGGAGAGACCCAGTACTTC
>few|TRBV29-1|NA|TRBJ2-3
CSADGGSQDTQYF
TGCAGCGCTGATGGTGGGTCTCAAGATACGCAGTATTTT
>many|TRBV5-5|NA|TRBJ1-1
CASSLAGVTEAFF
TGTGCCAGCAGCTTGGCGGGGGTCACTGAAGCTTTCTTT
>NA|TRBV4-2|NA|TRBJ2-7
CASSPRRRPDTYEQYF
TGTGCCAGCAGCCCTCGGAGGCGACCCGACACCTACGAGCAGTACTTC
>NA|TRBV7-2|NA|TRBJ2-1
CASSLGLAEQFF
TGTGCCAGCAGCTTAGGCCTAGCCGAGCAGTTCTTC
>few|TRBV12-5|NA|TRBJ2-7
CASSASSYEQYF
TGTGCTAGTTCGGCAAGCTCCTACGAGCAGTACTTC
>NA|TRBV5-5|NA|TRBJ1-2
CASSKLDRDTGYGYTF
TGTGCCAGCAGCAAATTGGACCGGGACACTGGCTATGGCTACACCTTC
>few|TRBV4-2|NA|TRBJ2-4
CASSRGLGAKNIQYF
TGTGCCAGCAGCCGGGGATTGGGAGCCAAAAACATTCAGTACTTC
>many|TRBV9|NA|TRBJ2-3
CASSVGGTDDTQYF
TGTGCCAGCAGCGTAGGTGGAACTGATGATACGCAGTATTTT
>NA|TRBV19|NA|TRBJ1-2
CASSANIRFRGYGYTF
TGTGCCAGTAGTGCGAATATCAGGTTTAGAGGGTATGGCTACACCTTC
>many|TRBV7-9|TRBD1|TRBJ1-1
CASSPGDRDTEAFF
TGTGCCAGCAGCCCCGGGGACAGGGATACTGAAGCTTTCTTT
>NA|TRBV19|TRBD1|TRBJ2-1
CASAPTGSNEQFF
TGTGCCAGTGCCCCGACAGGGTCGAATGAGCAGTTCTTC
>few|TRBV15|NA|TRBJ2-5
CATSTGTRGETQYF
TGTGCCACCAGCACCGGGACGCGCGGGGAGACCCAGTACTTC
>NA|TRBV11-1|TRBD1|TRBJ2-7
CASSSLGTGLTYEQYF
TGTGCCAGCAGCTCCCTTGGGACAGGGCTCACCTACGAGCAGTACTTC
>many|TRBV12-3/TRBV12-4|NA|TRBJ2-5
CASSLGYQETQYF
TGTGCCAGCAGTTTAGGCTACCAAGAGACCCAGTACTTC
>NA|TRBV7-8|NA|TRBJ2-7
CASSLTLDASYEQYF
TGTGCCAGCAGCTTAACTCTGGACGCATCCTACGAGCAGTACTTC
>NA|TRBV24-1|TRBD2|TRBJ2-3
CATSDQRLAASTDTQYF
TGTGCCACCAGTGACCAAAGACTAGCGGCTAGCACAGATACGCAGTATTTT
>NA|TRBV2|NA|TRBJ2-5
CASRISTGDQETQYF
TGTGCCAGCAGGATAAGTACGGGTGACCAAGAGACCCAGTACTTC
>many|TRBV20-1|TRBD2|TRBJ2-3
CSAISSGFTDTQYF
TGCAGTGCTATCTCTAGCGGTTTCACAGATACGCAGTATTTT
>once|TRBV7-8|TRBD1|TRBJ1-2
CASSLELGLRQGRGYTF
TGTGCCAGCAGCTTAGAGTTGGGGCTGCGACAGGGACGTGGCTACACCTTC
>NA|TRBV11-2|TRBD2|TRBJ2-1
CACSLSLFGLARNEQFF
TGTGCCTGCAGCTTAAGCCTCTTTGGACTAGCGAGAAATGAGCAGTTCTTC
>NA|TRBV6-1|NA|TRBJ1-2
CASSLTTGRNNYGYTF
TGTGCCAGCAGCTTGACTACCGGTCGGAATAACTATGGCTACACCTTC
>NA|TRBV20-1|NA|TRBJ2-1
CSARGASNYNEQFF
TGCAGTGCTAGGGGGGCTAGCAACTACAATGAGCAGTTCTTC
>NA|TRBV19|NA|TRBJ1-2
CASIGSWAYGYTF
TGTGCCAGTATAGGCAGCTGGGCATATGGCTACACCTTC